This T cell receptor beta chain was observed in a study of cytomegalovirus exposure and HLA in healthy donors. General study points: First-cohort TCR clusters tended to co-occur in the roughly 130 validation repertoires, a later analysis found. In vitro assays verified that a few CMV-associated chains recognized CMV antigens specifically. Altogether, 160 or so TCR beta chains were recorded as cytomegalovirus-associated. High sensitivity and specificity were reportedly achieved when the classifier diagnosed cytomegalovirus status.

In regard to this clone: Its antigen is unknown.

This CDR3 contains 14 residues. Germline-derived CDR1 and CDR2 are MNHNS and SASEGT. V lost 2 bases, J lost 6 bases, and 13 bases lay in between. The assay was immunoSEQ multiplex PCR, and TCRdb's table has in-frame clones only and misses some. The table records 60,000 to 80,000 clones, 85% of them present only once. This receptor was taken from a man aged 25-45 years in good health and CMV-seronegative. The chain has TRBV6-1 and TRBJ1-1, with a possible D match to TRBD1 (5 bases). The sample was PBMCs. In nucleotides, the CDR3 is TGTGCCAGCAGTGAAAGGCAGGACATCCCTGAAGCTTTCTTT. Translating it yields CASSERQDIPEAFF.